This section outlines one T cell receptor (beta chain) sequence together with its context. An end of the junction differs from the germline gene, which may be a read error. The CDR3 spans 12 residues. Combining iRepertoire HTBI primers with Arm-PCR of CDR3 regions, the authors built TCR beta libraries. TCRdb analysed the multiplex PCR reads with MiXCR anew, one entry per CDR3 protein. The table includes around 500,000 distinct CDR3 sequences, roughly 15% detected once. Regarding time point: newly diagnosed GD, antithyroid drugs for less than 3 months. There was RNA extracted from PBMCs, and the TCR library was made from it. The data derive from a study of regulatory T cells in long-lasting Graves disease. These data are also associated with another study on T cells in Graves' hyperthyroidism and ophthalmopathy. This second report adds: The HTBI primer set was used in a first-round RT-PCR of the TCR CDR3. The authors' 13 V-J model separated ophthalmopathy from stable hyperthyroidism.

The clonotype comes from a woman aged 40 to 65 with Graves disease. The chain combines TRBV12-3 or TRBV12-4 with TRBJ1-5, with D tentatively TRBD1 (5 bases). Sequencing was performed on peripheral blood mononuclear cells (PBMCs), taken at new diagnosis, from a patient treated with antithyroid drugs. CDR3 DNA sequence: TGTGCCAGCAGAAGCGGGACGCAGCTCCAGCATTTT. This translates into CASRSGTQLQHF.